This T cell receptor beta chain originates from a study of T cell changes during pregnancy in multiple sclerosis. Germline lookup yields CDR1 SGHVS and CDR2 FQNEAQ. V lost 2 bases and J lost 5, with 12 bases in between. This CDR3 comprises 14 residues. The repertoire was sequenced with immunoSEQ multiplex PCR; TCRdb's copy has only in-frame clones and lacks some. The table has approximately 80,000 clones, 90% to 95% seen once. The input for sequencing was peripheral blood, taken in the second trimester of pregnancy. The J gene is TRBJ2-5, the V gene TRBV7-8; D possibly corresponds to TRBD1 (5 bases). This sequence was found in a female donor in good health, enrolled as a control in a pregnancy study. CDR3 nucleotide sequence: TGTGCCAGCAGCTTAAGTCAGGGTCGGGAGACCCAGTACTTC. Encoded protein: CASSLSQGRETQYF.